These T cell receptor beta chains were read from a single sample in a study of cytomegalovirus exposure and HLA in healthy donors. This table comes from immunoSEQ multiplex PCR, and its TCRdb copy is limited to in-frame clones, with some not included. The repertoire includes under 110,000 clones, approximately 89% of them detected once, and about 4.3% sits in the top ten. The sequenced sample was PBMCs. These receptor sequences come from a young man in good health and CMV-seronegative. Each CDR3 is given with its conserved first and last residue. D genes are given only for firm matches. Where a row states a size, it is once, few, many or the class of an expanded clone; other rows omit it.

J gene	V gene	D gene	CDR3 length	clone size	CDR3 protein	CDR3 DNA
TRBJ2-7	TRBV28	TRBD1	21	.	CASSLCVGGGTGSAVVCEQYF	TGTGCCAGCAGTTTATGCGTCGGTGGGGGGACAGGGTCGGCAGTAGTGTGCGAGCAGTACTTC
TRBJ2-2	TRBV5-5	TRBD1	15	.	CASSFPGTGSGELFF	TGTGCCAGCAGCTTTCCCGGGACAGGGTCCGGGGAGCTGTTTTTT
TRBJ1-5	TRBV4-1	.	14	.	CASSHGQPDQPQHF	TGCGCCAGCAGCCACGGACAGCCAGATCAGCCCCAGCATTTT
TRBJ1-5	TRBV7-8	TRBD1	16	.	CASSSRTGASNQPQHF	TGTGCCAGCAGCTCGAGGACAGGGGCTAGCAATCAGCCCCAGCATTTT
TRBJ1-4	TRBV10-3	.	13	.	CAISESGGGKLFF	TGTGCCATCAGTGAGTCTGGCGGTGGAAAACTGTTTTTT
TRBJ1-2	TRBV7-2	.	15	few	CASSSGHNNFYGYTF	TGTGCCAGCAGCTCGGGACACAATAATTTCTATGGCTACACCTTC
TRBJ2-7	TRBV9	.	14	.	CASSVEFKDSEQYF	TGTGCCAGCAGCGTAGAATTTAAGGACAGCGAGCAGTACTTC
TRBJ1-5	TRBV6-1	.	16	.	CASSERVGGVGQPQHF	TGTGCCAGCAGTGAAAGAGTTGGCGGGGTCGGTCAGCCCCAGCATTTT
TRBJ2-4	TRBV18	.	13	.	CASSPRVGDIQYF	TGTGCCAGCTCACCCAGGGTTGGCGACATTCAGTACTTC
TRBJ2-5	TRBV29-1	TRBD1	13	.	CSVEGTGGETQYF	TGCAGCGTTGAGGGGACAGGGGGAGAGACCCAGTACTTC
TRBJ1-6	TRBV7-9	.	14	.	CASTGSLNNSPLHF	TGTGCCAGCACCGGGAGCTTAAATAATTCACCCCTCCACTTT
TRBJ2-7	TRBV13	TRBD1	17	few	CASSSTMGQGAPYEQYF	TGTGCCAGCAGCTCTACAATGGGACAGGGTGCCCCCTACGAGCAGTACTTC
TRBJ2-7	TRBV7-9	TRBD1	12	once	CASTYSGGEQYF	TGTGCCAGCACCTACTCAGGGGGCGAGCAGTACTTC
TRBJ2-3	TRBV27	.	15	once	CASSFLGEKVDTQYF	TGTGCCAGCAGTTTCCTCGGGGAGAAGGTGGATACGCAGTATTTT
TRBJ1-3	TRBV28	.	16	.	CASSYLTPSSGNTIYF	TGTGCCAGCAGTTACTTGACACCGAGCTCTGGAAACACCATATATTTT
TRBJ2-1	TRBV10-1	.	18	.	CASSRTIGQPNPNNEQFF	TGCGCCAGCAGCCGCACCATCGGACAGCCGAACCCGAACAATGAGCAGTTCTTC
TRBJ2-2	TRBV5-1	TRBD1	18	.	CASSLGPGQGSNTGELFF	TGCGCCAGCAGCTTGGGACCGGGACAGGGGTCGAACACCGGGGAGCTGTTTTTT
TRBJ2-5	TRBV5-1	.	14	.	CASSGHTGQETQYF	TGCGCCAGCAGCGGCCACACCGGGCAAGAGACCCAGTACTTC
TRBJ2-2	TRBV10-3	TRBD1	15	.	CAISGTGANTGELFF	TGTGCCATCAGTGGGACAGGGGCGAACACCGGGGAGCTGTTTTTT
TRBJ2-5	TRBV7-6	.	15	.	CASSLWTTTPETQYF	TGTGCCAGCAGCTTATGGACGACTACTCCAGAGACCCAGTACTTC
TRBJ1-1	TRBV25-1	.	15	.	CASSEVGLTNTEAFF	TGTGCCAGCAGTGAAGTCGGACTGACGAACACTGAAGCTTTCTTT
TRBJ2-1	TRBV7-9	.	17	.	CASSLKSGRDGYNEQFF	TGTGCCAGCAGCTTAAAAAGTGGCAGGGATGGCTACAATGAGCAGTTCTTC
TRBJ2-7	TRBV28	.	14	.	CASLGAGSWYEQYF	TGTGCCAGCTTGGGGGCAGGGAGTTGGTACGAGCAGTACTTC
TRBJ1-3	TRBV7-9	.	13	.	CASSFRAGNTIYF	TGTGCCAGCAGCTTCAGGGCTGGAAACACCATATATTTT